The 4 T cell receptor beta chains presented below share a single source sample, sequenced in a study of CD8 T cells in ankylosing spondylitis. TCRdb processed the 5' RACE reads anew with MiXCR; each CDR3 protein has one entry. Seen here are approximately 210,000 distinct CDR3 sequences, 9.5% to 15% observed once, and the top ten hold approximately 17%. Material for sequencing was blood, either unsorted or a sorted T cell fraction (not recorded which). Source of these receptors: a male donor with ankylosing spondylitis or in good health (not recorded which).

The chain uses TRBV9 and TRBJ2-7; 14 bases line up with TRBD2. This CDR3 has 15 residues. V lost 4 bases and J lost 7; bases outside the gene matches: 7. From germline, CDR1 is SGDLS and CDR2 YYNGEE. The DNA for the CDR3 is TGTGCCAGCAGCCCGGGACTAGCGGGAGTCGCGGAGCAGTACTTC. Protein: CASSPGLAGVAEQYF.

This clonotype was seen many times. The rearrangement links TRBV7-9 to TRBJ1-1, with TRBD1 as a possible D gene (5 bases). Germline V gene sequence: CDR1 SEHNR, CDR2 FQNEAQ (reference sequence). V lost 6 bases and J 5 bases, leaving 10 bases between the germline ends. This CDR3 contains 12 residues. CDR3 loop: CASSYGGTEAFF. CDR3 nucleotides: TGTGCCAGCAGTTACGGGGGGACTGAAGCTTTCTTT.

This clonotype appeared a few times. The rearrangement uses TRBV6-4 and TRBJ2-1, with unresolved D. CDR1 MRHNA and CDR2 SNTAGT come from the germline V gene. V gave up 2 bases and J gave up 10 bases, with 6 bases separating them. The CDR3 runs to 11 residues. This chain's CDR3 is CASSDGGEQFF. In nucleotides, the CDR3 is TGTGCCAGCAGTGACGGTGGGGAGCAGTTCTTC.

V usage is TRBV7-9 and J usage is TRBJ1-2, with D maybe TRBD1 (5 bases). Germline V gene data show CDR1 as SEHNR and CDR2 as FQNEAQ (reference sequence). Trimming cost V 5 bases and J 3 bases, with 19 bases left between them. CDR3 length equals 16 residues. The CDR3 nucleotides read TGTGCCAGCAGCCCCAGCCGGGACGTGAAAGACTATGGCTACACCTTC. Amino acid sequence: CASSPSRDVKDYGYTF.